This TCR beta chain came from a study of T cells expressing NK-cell markers. Study-level background: Seven of the eight sequenced donors were HCMV-seropositive; one was seronegative.

This CDR3 spans 17 amino acids. Germline V gives CDR1 SGHAT, CDR2 FQDESV (reference sequence). Using the 5' RACE reads, TCRdb records one entry per CDR3 protein without DNA. The repertoire table contains over 150,000 distinct CDR3 sequences. The J gene is TRBJ2-2, the V gene TRBV11-1; there is no DNA to check the TCRdb D call of TRBD1. The sequence was obtained from a woman aged 50 to 65 in good health. The sample taken for sequencing was blood T cells: a sorted CD56 or NKG2C T cell subset, CD4+ or CD8+ T cells, or bulk PBMC T cells (not recorded which). This CDR3 is CASSYPRTDHGSGELFF.